The table lists the clone carrying this T cell receptor (beta chain) with many counts. The antigen is undetermined. The sample originates from a study of human T cells and chemical hapten exposure. Findings and limits, study-wide: Alopecia in the donors means their immune response may deviate from healthy people's.

Stated time point: pre-sensitization, week 0. The treatment denotes: therapeutic diphenylcyclopropenone sensitization with weekly scalp DPC. CDR3 length: 15 amino acids. CDR1 is SGHRS, CDR2 YFSETQ, per germline. With V trimmed by 1 base and J by 2 bases, 5 bases remained unmatched. One entry per CDR3 protein results from TCRdb running MiXCR on the RACE reads. The repertoire holds more than 50,000 distinct CDR3 sequences, with approximately 7% as singletons. This material consisted of whole blood, taken in connection with sensitization to the hapten diphenylcyclopropenone (DPC). The gene calls are TRBV5-1 and TRBJ2-7; 8 bases match TRBD1. The sequence derives from a woman in her 30s with alopecia areata. Some clones in this sample may be carry-over from other donors' samples. CDR3 protein: CASSLRGQGTYEQYF. CDR3 DNA sequence: TGCGCCAGCAGCTTGCGAGGACAGGGAACCTACGAGCAGTACTTC.